Listed below are T cell receptor beta chains from one sample, sequenced in a study of T-cell memory formation after mild COVID-19. TCRdb reprocessed the 5' RACE reads with MiXCR, giving one entry per CDR3 protein. The sample has fewer than 700,000 distinct CDR3 sequences; roughly 21% are singletons. The sequenced sample consisted of PBMCs or a T cell subset sorted from them (not recorded which). The source is an adult woman who had mild COVID-19 (a few samples of this study predate the infection). Cell type and time point are not known. CDR3s include the opening cysteine and the closing phenylalanine or tryptophan. A D gene is named only where the DNA matches it firmly. Clone size is stated in some rows and not others, as once, few, many or a class when expanded.

v_call,j_call,clone_size,d_call,cdr3_nt,cdr3_aa
TRBV7-9,TRBJ1-1,.,.,TGTGCCAGCAACGCTCCAGGGGTCGCTCTGAACACTGAAGCTTTCTTT,CASNAPGVALNTEAFF
TRBV5-6,TRBJ2-5,few,.,TGTGCCAGCAGCTTATCTCCGGACAGCATCCAAGAGACCCAGTACTTC,CASSLSPDSIQETQYF
TRBV20-1,TRBJ1-5,many,.,TGCAGTGCTAGAGATGGGCCGGGACAGCCCCAGCATTTT,CSARDGPGQPQHF
TRBV18,TRBJ2-2,.,TRBD1,TGTGCCAGCTCTGCGGACAGGGGGAACACCGGGGAGCTGTTTTTT,CASSADRGNTGELFF
TRBV30,TRBJ1-5,.,.,TGTGCCTTGGACATCGGCAATCAGCCCCAGCATTTT,CALDIGNQPQHF
TRBV7-8,TRBJ2-5,.,.,TGTGCCAGCAGGGAGTGGGGAGGAGAGACCCAGTACTTC,CASREWGGETQYF
TRBV7-2,TRBJ2-2,few,.,TGTGCCAGCAGCTCCCGGGGCCGCGACCTCGGGGAGCTGTTTTTT,CASSSRGRDLGELFF
TRBV20-1,TRBJ1-3,.,TRBD1,TGCAGTGCTAGAGCCGGGACAGCCGGAAACACCATATATTTT,CSARAGTAGNTIYF
TRBV24-1,TRBJ2-6,.,.,TGTGCCACCAGTGACACCGGGTCCTACTCTGGGGCCAACGTCCTGACTTTC,CATSDTGSYSGANVLTF
TRBV7-8,TRBJ2-4,few,.,TGTGCCAGCAGCCCAGGACAGCATCTTAGGGCCAAAAACATTCAGTACTTC,CASSPGQHLRAKNIQYF